This T cell receptor beta chain was identified in a study of neurological immune-mediated disorders. Study-wide findings and caveats: In HTLV-1-associated myelopathy, TCR clonal expansion was greatest, and in multiple sclerosis it was least, below healthy controls.

V shed 8 bases, J shed 4 bases, and the junction held 13 bases outside the gene matches. CDR3 length equals 16 residues. Per germline, CDR1 ENHRY and CDR2 SYGVKD. This clonotype was seen once. Its target is unknown. Every sequencing run produced over 180 million TCR-beta sequences that came from 15-18 subjects. Each CDR3 protein is one row after TCRdb ran MiXCR on the 5' RACE reads. The sample shows tens of thousands of distinct CDR3 sequences, around 14% of them seen only once. The unsorted libraries were produced from 2 million PBMCs held at -80 C. The TCR originated in a woman aged 45 to 65 with HTLV-1-associated myelopathy (HAM/TSP). Sequencing input: PBMCs. The chain joins TRBV10-3 to TRBJ2-1, with 8 bases matching TRBD1. CDR3 residues: CAIRQQETGAYNEQFF. CDR3 DNA sequence: TGTGCCATCCGACAGCAAGAGACAGGGGCGTACAATGAGCAGTTCTTC.